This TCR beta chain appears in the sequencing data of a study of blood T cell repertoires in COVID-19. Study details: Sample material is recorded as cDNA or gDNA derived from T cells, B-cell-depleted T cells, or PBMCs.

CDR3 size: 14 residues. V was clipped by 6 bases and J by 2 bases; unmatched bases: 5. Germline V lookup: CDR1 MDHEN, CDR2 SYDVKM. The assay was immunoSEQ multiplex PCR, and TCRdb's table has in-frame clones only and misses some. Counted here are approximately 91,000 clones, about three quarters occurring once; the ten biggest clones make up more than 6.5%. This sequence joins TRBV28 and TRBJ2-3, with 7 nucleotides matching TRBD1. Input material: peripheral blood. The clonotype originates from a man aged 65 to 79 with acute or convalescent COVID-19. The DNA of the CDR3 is TGTGCCAGCAGCCCAGGGACAGCCACAGATACGCAGTATTTT. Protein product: CASSPGTATDTQYF.